The next 24 T cell receptor beta chains were all read from a single sample in a study of human T cells and chemical hapten exposure. TCRdb re-called the RACE reads with MiXCR, one entry per CDR3 protein. The sample carries over 150,000 distinct CDR3 sequences, about a quarter recorded once. The sample's time point: patch test 3, about 24 weeks after DPC sensitization. Treatment: therapeutic diphenylcyclopropenone sensitization with weekly scalp DPC. The sample was whole blood, taken in connection with sensitization to the hapten diphenylcyclopropenone (DPC). The receptors originated from a woman aged 18-29 years with alopecia areata. Some clones in this sample may be carry-over from other donors' samples.

The chain links TRBV7-2 to TRBJ2-5; 7 nucleotides agree with TRBD2. Germline assignment: CDR1 SGHTA and CDR2 FQGNSA. Trimming cost V 8 bases and J 5 bases; bases outside gene matches: 14. The CDR3 has 15 residues. For the CDR3, the DNA is TGTGCCAGCGGTCCGGGAGGCGGGGCGGGTGAGACCCAGTACTTC. This translates into CASGPGGGAGETQYF.

The rearrangement joins TRBV4-3 to TRBJ2-3; the D gene is possibly TRBD1 (6 bases). V lost 2 bases to trimming and J lost 6 bases, with 18 bases between them. The V gene's germline CDR1 is LGHNA and CDR2 YSLEER. CDR3 length: 16 residues. The CDR3 nucleotides read TGCGCCAGCAGCCAAAGGGCCAGGGGTTGGGGGGATACGCAGTATTTT. Translation gives CASSQRARGWGDTQYF.

The table lists this clonotype with a few counts. This rearrangement joins TRBV29-1 to TRBJ1-2; weak D call: TRBD1 (6 bases). The ends were cut back, 4 bases at V and 2 bases at J, with 17 bases in the middle. The CDR3 extends over 15 amino acids. Germline loops: CDR1 SQVTM, CDR2 ANQGSEA. CDR3 bases: TGCAGCGTTGGTACAGGAAGGGGGGGAAACTATGGCTACACCTTC. This codes for CSVGTGRGGNYGYTF.

The rearrangement joins TRBV12-3 or TRBV12-4 to TRBJ2-2; perhaps D is TRBD1 or TRBD2 (5 bases each). This CDR3 contains 16 residues. V was pared by 2 bases and J by 5 bases, with 15 bases between. The CDR3 spells CASSLFTGRRTGELFF. The CDR3 nucleotides read TGTGCCAGCAGTTTATTTACGGGGCGTCGGACCGGGGAGCTGTTTTTT.

This clonotype turned up a few times. The V and J genes are TRBV20-1 and TRBJ1-2; the match to TRBD1 covers 7 bases. In germline, CDR1 is DFQATT, CDR2 SNEGSKA (reference sequence). The V gene end was trimmed by 2 bases and the J gene end by 1 base; junction bases not matched to a gene: 4. The CDR3 loop spans 14 amino acids. In DNA, the CDR3 is TGCAGTGCTAGAAGGAGGGGGCATAACTATGGCTACACCTTC. Translation gives CSARRRGHNYGYTF.

The chain uses TRBV5-5 and TRBJ1-6; possibly TRBD1 for D (6 bases). The CDR3 totals 14 residues. The germline gives CDR1 SGHKS, CDR2 YYEKEE (reference sequence). V gave up 2 bases and J gave up 9 bases, with 12 bases separating them. Written as DNA, the CDR3 is TGTGCCAGCAGCTTTGGGGGGCGGATTTCACCCCTCCACTTT. Protein: CASSFGGRISPLHF.

This clonotype was detected only once. The V call is TRBV5-1, the J call TRBJ1-2; D is unclear. This CDR3 has 14 amino acids. From germline, CDR1 is SGHRS and CDR2 YFSETQ. Trimming removed 0 bases from V and 7 bases from J, with 13 bases in between. CDR3 bases: TGCGCCAGCAGCTTGGTCCCAGTGTCAGGTGGCTACACCTTC. Amino acid sequence: CASSLVPVSGGYTF. Drawing the rest from reference TRBV5-1 and TRBJ1-2, the complete variable domain is KAGVTQTPRYLIKTRGQQVTLSCSPISGHRSVSWYQQTPGQGLQFLFEYFSETQRNKGNFPGRFSGRQFSNSRSEMNVSTLELGDSALYLCASSLVPVSGGYTFGSGTRLTVV.

The J gene is TRBJ2-1, the V gene TRBV7-2, with D maybe TRBD2 (6 bases). The CDR3 is 14 residues long. V lost 9 bases, J lost 6 bases, and 18 bases lay in between. Germline V CDR1 and CDR2: SGHTA, FQGNSA. The CDR3 region has the DNA TGTGCCAGTTCGGGACTTAAACTGGGCAATGAGCAGTTCTTC. Its translation: CASSGLKLGNEQFF.

This clonotype was detected only a few times. V and J are TRBV6-2 or TRBV6-3 and TRBJ2-4; D possibly corresponds to TRBD2 (7 bases). The V end lost 6 bases, the J end lost 2 bases, and 17 bases lay between the germline ends. The CDR3 contains 16 residues. CDR1 is MNHEY and CDR2 is SVGEGT in the germline V gene. CDR3 sequence (DNA): TGTGCCAGCAGCATCACAGGGAGGGGGTCCAAAAACATTCAGTACTTC. As protein: CASSITGRGSKNIQYF.

The V gene is TRBV6-5, the J gene TRBJ2-1, with D perhaps assigned TRBD1 or TRBD2 (5 bases each). The germline gives CDR1 MNHEY, CDR2 SVGAGI. Trimming left V 0 bases short and J 6 bases short, with 6 bases between. CDR3 length: 13 amino acids. In DNA, the CDR3 is TGTGCCAGCAGTTACTCGAGGGGCAATGAGCAGTTCTTC. Its translation: CASSYSRGNEQFF.

The CDR3 DNA is TGCAGTGCTAGACTAGCGGGGGGGCCCTACAATGAGCAGTTCTTC. Translation gives CSARLAGGPYNEQFF. The chain uses TRBV20-1 and TRBJ2-1; 12 bases line up with TRBD2. The CDR3 contains 15 residues. Germline V gene data show CDR1 as DFQATT and CDR2 as SNEGSKA (reference sequence). The junction had 1 base not matched to a gene; V was cut back by 2 bases and J by 2 bases.

The chain employs TRBV15 and TRBJ2-7; perhaps TRBD2 as D (5 bases). There are 13 residues in the CDR3. Germline values: CDR1 LNHNV, CDR2 YYDKDF (reference sequence). V lost 1 base to trimming and J lost 3 bases, with 7 bases between them. CDR3 region: CATSRGAGYEQYF. The DNA of the CDR3 is TGTGCCACCAGCAGAGGGGCGGGCTACGAGCAGTACTTC.

The rearrangement uses TRBV9 and TRBJ2-1; 7 positions match TRBD2. The ends lost 0 bases at V and 0 bases at J; junction bases unmatched: 6. Germline assignment: CDR1 SGDLS and CDR2 YYNGEE. The CDR3 loop spans 17 amino acids. This chain's CDR3 is CASSVGRGGGSYNEQFF. CDR3 nucleotide sequence: TGTGCCAGCAGCGTAGGACGAGGCGGGGGCTCCTACAATGAGCAGTTCTTC.

V and J are TRBV29-1 and TRBJ1-1; tentatively, D is TRBD1 (6 bases). CDR3 length: 16 residues. The germline V gene has CDR1 SQVTM and CDR2 ANQGSEA. Trimming left V 2 bases short and J 2 bases short, with 18 bases between. CDR3 coding DNA: TGCAGCGTTGAACGGTGGGGGGCGACAGTTAACACTGAAGCTTTCTTT. It encodes CSVERWGATVNTEAFF.

This clonotype was detected a few times. The chain recombines TRBV12-3 or TRBV12-4 with TRBJ2-6; D is unclear. V lost 4 bases and J 4 bases, leaving 5 bases between the germline ends. The CDR3 contains 13 residues. The DNA of the CDR3 is TGTGCCAGCAGTTCCAAGGGGGCCAACGTCCTGACTTTC. It specifies CASSSKGANVLTF.

The CDR3: CASSQTYETQYF. The DNA of the CDR3 is TGTGCCAGCAGCCAAACCTATGAGACCCAGTACTTC. The rearrangement joins TRBV3-1 to TRBJ2-5; the D is unclear. CDR3 length: 12 amino acids. V lost 2 bases to trimming and J lost 5 bases, with 6 bases between them. In germline, CDR1 is LGHDT, CDR2 YNNKEL (reference sequence).

This rearrangement joins TRBV29-1 to TRBJ1-1; weak D call: TRBD1 (5 bases). Per germline, CDR1 SQVTM and CDR2 ANQGSEA. This CDR3 is built from 14 residues. V lost 4 bases and J lost 0, with 12 bases in between. The CDR3, as DNA: TGCAGCGTTGGGGGACTCCACATGAACACTGAAGCTTTCTTT. It encodes CSVGGLHMNTEAFF. Full variable domain (rest looked up from reference TRBV29-1 and TRBJ1-1): SAVISQKPSRDICQRGTSLTIQCQVDSQVTMMFWYRQQPGQSLTLIATANQGSEATYESGFVIDKFPISRPNLTFSTLTVSNMSPEDSSIYLCSVGGLHMNTEAFFGQGTRLTVV.

The chain carries TRBV15 and TRBJ2-2; the D is unclear. This CDR3 is 14 amino acids long. CDR1 and CDR2 (germline): LNHNV, YYDKDF (reference sequence). Trimming removed 5 bases from V and 5 bases from J, with 12 bases in between. The CDR3 DNA reads TGTGCCACCAGCTGGCCCGAGGTTACCGGGGAGCTGTTTTTT. This gives the protein CATSWPEVTGELFF. Full variable domain (rest looked up from reference TRBV15 and TRBJ2-2): DAMVIQNPRYQVTQFGKPVTLSCSQTLNHNVMYWYQQKSSQAPKLLFHYYDKDFNNEADTPDNFQSRRPNTSFCFLDIRSPGLGDTAMYLCATSWPEVTGELFFGEGSRLTVL.

This clonotype was observed a single time. J is TRBJ1-3 and V is TRBV6-5; D call uncertain. Germline V lookup: CDR1 MNHEY, CDR2 SVGAGI. V lost 7 bases, J lost 7 bases, and 14 bases lay in between. The CDR3 contains 13 residues. CDR3: CASKRAIGNTIYF. The CDR3 bases are TGTGCCAGCAAAAGGGCGATAGGGAACACCATATATTTT.

This chain connects TRBV7-3 to TRBJ2-2; D gene unclear. Germline loops: CDR1 SGHTA, CDR2 FQGTGA. Deletions cut 5 bases from V and 1 base from J, with 11 bases between. CDR3 length equals 15 residues. Written as DNA, the CDR3 is TGTGCCAGCAGCCCCTCTATGAGGAACACCGGGGAGCTGTTTTTT. This codes for CASSPSMRNTGELFF.

This clonotype was observed a handful of times. The chain employs TRBV6-2 or TRBV6-3 and TRBJ2-7; no definite D call. Trimming cost V 5 bases and J 3 bases, with 5 bases left between them. CDR1 MNHEY and CDR2 SVGEGT come from the germline V gene. The CDR3 consists of 11 residues. The CDR3 DNA reads as TGTGCCAGCAGTGTCCGCTACGAGCAGTACTTC. Protein: CASSVRYEQYF.

The chain employs TRBV10-3 and TRBJ2-2; 8 nucleotides align to TRBD1. Germline loops: CDR1 ENHRY, CDR2 SYGVKD. J was trimmed by 3 bases and V by 7 bases; bases with no gene match: 4. The CDR3 is 14 amino acids. CDR3 nucleotide sequence: TGTGCCATCAAAGGGACAGGAGACACCGGGGAGCTGTTTTTT. It specifies CAIKGTGDTGELFF.

This clonotype came up many times. V usage is TRBV3-1 and J usage is TRBJ1-2; D not certain. The CDR3 totals 13 residues. V dropped 1 base and J dropped 2 bases, with 5 bases sitting between them. CDR1 and CDR2 (germline): LGHDT, YNNKEL (reference sequence). CDR3 loop: CASSQVRNYGYTF. As DNA, the CDR3 is TGTGCCAGCAGCCAAGTCCGGAACTATGGCTACACCTTC.

This chain joins TRBV12-3 or TRBV12-4 and TRBJ2-7; possible D gene TRBD2, 5 bases. The CDR3 extends over 13 amino acids. V lost 5 bases and J lost 3, with 11 bases in between. The CDR3 loop is CASSEGLYYEQYF. As DNA, the CDR3 is TGTGCCAGCAGTGAAGGACTGTACTACGAGCAGTACTTC.